This TCR beta chain was documented in a study of T cells in Graves' hyperthyroidism and ophthalmopathy. Points from the study as a whole: Stable hyperthyroidism was separated from ophthalmopathy by a model based on 13 V-J features.

Diagnostic assessment was based on clinical symptoms, serum thyroxine and TRAb, thyroid ultrasound and orbital computed tomography. This clonotype was counted ten times or more. Its antigen is unidentified. TCR beta CDR3 region amplification was performed from RNA transcripts. First-round RT-PCR of the TCR CDR3 relied on the HTBI primer set. TCRdb fed the multiplex PCR reads into MiXCR, producing one record per CDR3 protein. This sample has about 160,000 distinct CDR3 sequences; about 9.4% occur once, and the top ten carry 22%. Deletions cut 5 bases from V and 2 bases from J, with 9 bases between. The CDR3 totals 14 residues. CDR1 is LNHDA and CDR2 is SQIVND in the germline V gene (reference sequence).

The sequenced sample consisted of blood. The chain has TRBV19 and TRBJ2-2; D possibly corresponds to TRBD1 (6 bases). This clonotype was obtained from a woman between 18 and 29 years old with Graves' hyperthyroidism that later progressed to Graves' ophthalmopathy. The CDR3 DNA follows: TGTGCCAGTAGTCACAGGGTAAACACCGGGGAGCTGTTTTTT. Its protein product is CASSHRVNTGELFF. Filled out from reference TRBV19 and TRBJ2-2, the complete variable domain reads DGGITQSPKYLFRKEGQNVTLSCEQNLNHDAMYWYRQDPGQGLRLIYYSQIVNDFQKGDIAEGYSVSREKKESFPLTVTSAQKNPTAFYLCASSHRVNTGELFFGEGSRLTVL.